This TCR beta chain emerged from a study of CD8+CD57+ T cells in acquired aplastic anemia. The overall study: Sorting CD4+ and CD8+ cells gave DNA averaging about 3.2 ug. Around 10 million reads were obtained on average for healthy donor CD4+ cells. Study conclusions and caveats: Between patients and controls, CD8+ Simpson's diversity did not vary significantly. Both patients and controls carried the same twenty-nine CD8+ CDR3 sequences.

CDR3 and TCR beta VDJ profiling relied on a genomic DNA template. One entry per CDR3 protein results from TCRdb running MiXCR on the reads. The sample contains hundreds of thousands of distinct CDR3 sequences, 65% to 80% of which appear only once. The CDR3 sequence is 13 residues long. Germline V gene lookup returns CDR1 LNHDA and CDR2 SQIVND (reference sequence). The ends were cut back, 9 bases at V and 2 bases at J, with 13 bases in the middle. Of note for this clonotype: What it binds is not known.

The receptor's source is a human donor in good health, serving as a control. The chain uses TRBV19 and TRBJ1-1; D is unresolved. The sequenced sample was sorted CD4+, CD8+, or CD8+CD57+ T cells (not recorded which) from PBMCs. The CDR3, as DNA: TGTGCCAGCAGAGTTAGGATTAACACTGAAGCTTTCTTT. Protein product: CASRVRINTEAFF.